This T cell receptor (beta chain) appears in the sequencing data of a study of T-cell reconstitution after alpha-beta-depleted transplantation in children. The CDR3 length is 15 residues. V lost 3 bases to trimming and J lost 5 bases; unmatched junction nucleotides: 3. CDR1 is MDHEN and CDR2 is SYDVKM in the germline V gene. The TCRbeta library incorporated unique molecular identifiers. TCRdb ran MiXCR on the PCR reads and lists one entry per CDR3 protein. The data contain fewer than 400,000 distinct CDR3 sequences, about 20% of them seen just once; the ten biggest clones take up 3.8%. The chain links TRBV28 to TRBJ2-2; 10 nucleotides line up with TRBD2. The TCR originated in a human donor who donated a stem cell graft to a child with acute myeloid leukemia. The material was PBMCs from the stem cell graft donor, obtained from the stem cell graft. The CDR3 reads CASSFLAGVTGELFF. CDR3 bases: TGTGCCAGCAGTTTTCTAGCGGGAGTGACCGGGGAGCTGTTTTTT.